This T cell receptor (beta chain) was captured by sequencing in a study of blood T cells in healthy people across ages. This clonotype has more than one count but fewer than ten. What it binds is unknown. The second PCR ran about 6 to 11 cycles with a sample-barcoded 5' primer and J-beta primers. Each CDR3 protein is one row after TCRdb ran MiXCR on the 5' RACE reads. The sample includes about 1.6 million distinct CDR3 sequences, roughly 30% of them seen just once. Overall study results and limits: PBMCs went unsorted, and a conclusive naive versus antigen-experienced comparison was therefore prevented. The study found TCR beta diversity correlated strongly with naive T cell percentage. Fewer expanded clones and more diversity marked long-lived versus aged donors.

V was pared by 0 bases and J by 0 bases, with 9 bases between. From germline, CDR1 is KGHSH and CDR2 LQKENI. The CDR3 has 17 residues. This TCR derives from a woman aged 25-40 years in good health. The genes are TRBV18 and TRBJ2-6; perhaps TRBD1 as D (6 bases). Sequencing was done on a sample of blood. CDR3: CASSPPDRYSGANVLTF. CDR3 nucleotides: TGTGCCAGCTCACCACCCGACAGGTACTCTGGGGCCAACGTCCTGACTTTC.